This entry lists 7 T cell receptor beta chains sequenced from one sample in a study of CD8+ T cells in alopecia areata. Extracted RNA was reverse transcribed, and the resulting cDNA served as sequencing template. Libraries were prepared by immunoSEQ multiplex PCR; TCRdb keeps only in-frame clonotypes and omits some of them. Of about 92,000 clones in the sample, around 40% were seen once. Treatment noted: oral pan-JAK inhibitor, 5-10 mg twice daily. The sequences come from CD8+ T cells sorted from blood, collected at week 24, from a patient treated with tofacitinib. Receptor source: a human donor with alopecia areata.

This clone was detected once. The CDR3 region is CASSDLLAGKETQYF. CDR3 DNA sequence: TGTGCCAGCAGTGACCTACTAGCGGGAAAAGAGACCCAGTACTTC. This chain uses TRBV6-1 with TRBJ2-5, with TRBD2 identical over 10 bases. Germline V CDR1 and CDR2: MNHNS, SASEGT. This CDR3 is 15 amino acids long. Losses at the gene ends were 3 bases for V and 3 bases for J; bases not matched to a gene: 4.

This clone was counted only a few times. The V call is TRBV30, the J call TRBJ1-1; D unclear. V was pared by 0 bases and J by 1 base, with 9 bases between. This CDR3 is 14 amino acids long. Germline CDR1 GTSNPN, CDR2 SVGIG (reference sequence). CDR3 sequence: CAWSVHGENTEAFF. CDR3 in DNA: TGTGCCTGGAGTGTACACGGGGAGAACACTGAAGCTTTCTTT.

V and J are TRBV7-9 and TRBJ2-7; unclear D gene. There are 11 residues in the CDR3. The V and J ends lost 5 bases and 5 bases respectively, with 7 bases between them. The germline V gene encodes CDR1 SEHNR and CDR2 FQNEAQ (reference sequence). This CDR3 is CASSLNDEQYF. The DNA for the CDR3 is TGTGCCAGCAGCCTGAATGACGAGCAGTACTTC.

V usage is TRBV28 and J usage is TRBJ2-1; possible D gene TRBD2, 5 bases. The germline V gene has CDR1 MDHEN and CDR2 SYDVKM. The germline V and J ends were trimmed by 7 bases and 1 base, with 14 bases remaining between them. The CDR3 runs 15 residues. The CDR3 nucleotides are TGTGCCAGCACCCGCGGGCGTAAATCCTACAATGAGCAGTTCTTC. Translated, it gives CASTRGRKSYNEQFF.

The chain recombines TRBV2 with TRBJ2-5, with 9 bases matching TRBD2. The trim removed 6 bases at V and 4 bases at J, leaving 12 bases unmatched. Germline CDR1 reads SNHLY; CDR2 reads FYNNEI. This CDR3 spans 16 amino acids. The CDR3: CASSPKLAGDRETQYF. The CDR3 DNA reads as TGTGCCAGCAGCCCAAAGTTAGCGGGAGACCGAGAGACCCAGTACTTC. Looking up the rest from reference TRBV2 and TRBJ2-5 gives the full variable domain: EPEVTQTPSHQVTQMGQEVILRCVPISNHLYFYWYRQILGQKVEFLVSFYNNEISEKSEIFDDQFSVERPDGSNFTLKIRSTKLEDSAMYFCASSPKLAGDRETQYFGPGTRLLVL.

This clone was counted a few times. The V and J genes are TRBV29-1 and TRBJ2-1, with TRBD1 matching 7 bases. The CDR3 runs 13 residues. Germline V lookup: CDR1 SQVTM, CDR2 ANQGSEA. V lost 3 bases and J lost 5; bases outside the gene matches: 4. The CDR3 region has the DNA TGCAGCGTTGAGAGGGGGCTCCACAATGAGCAGTTCTTC. It specifies CSVERGLHNEQFF.

J is TRBJ2-1 and V is TRBV10-3; possibly TRBD2 for D (6 bases). Trimming left V 10 bases short and J 1 base short, with 20 bases between. CDR1 is ENHRY and CDR2 is SYGVKD in the germline V gene. The CDR3 spans 16 residues. The CDR3 is CATNYPAEGSYNEQFF. CDR3 DNA sequence: TGTGCCACCAATTATCCGGCGGAGGGTTCCTACAATGAGCAGTTCTTC.